The 27 T cell receptor beta chains presented below share a single source sample, sequenced in a study of cytomegalovirus exposure and HLA in healthy donors. Both 60 Vbeta primers and 13 Jbeta primers went into the PCR. Only in-frame clones appear in the TCRdb table, and some are missing; sequencing was by immunoSEQ multiplex PCR. This repertoire shows fewer than 150,000 clones, 80% found once; its top ten account for about 10%. Sequenced input: PBMCs. The receptors were gathered from a female donor in good health and CMV-seropositive.

The CDR3 protein is CASTEQGYTEAFF. Written as DNA, the CDR3 is TGTGCCAGCACTGAACAGGGGTACACTGAAGCTTTCTTT. The chain employs TRBV6-5 and TRBJ1-1; the match to TRBD1 covers 7 bases. CDR3 size: 13 residues. Germline CDR1 MNHEY, CDR2 SVGAGI. Losses at the gene ends were 7 bases for V and 3 bases for J; bases not matched to a gene: 5.

The rearrangement joins TRBV7-2 to TRBJ1-6; D is uncertain. The CDR3 spans 16 residues. Per germline, CDR1 SGHTA and CDR2 FQGNSA. Trimming took 2 bases from V and 7 from J, leaving 15 bases between them. CDR3 in DNA: TGTGCCAGCAGCTTATTAGGGTCCCCGGGGAATTCACCCCTCCACTTT. This encodes CASSLLGSPGNSPLHF.

V gene TRBV27 combines with J gene TRBJ1-4, with TRBD1 matching 9 bases. J lost 5 bases, V lost 8 bases, and 6 bases had no gene match. CDR3 size: 14 residues. Looked up from germline, CDR1 is MNHEY and CDR2 is SMNVEV (reference sequence). The CDR3 region is CASRGQGTNEKLFF. The CDR3, as DNA: TGTGCCAGCCGAGGACAGGGGACGAATGAAAAACTGTTTTTT.

V is TRBV5-1 and J is TRBJ1-3, with TRBD1 matching 7 bases. V lost 4 bases to trimming and J lost 3 bases; unmatched junction nucleotides: 7. The CDR3 length is 15 residues. CDR1 and CDR2 (germline): SGHRS, YFSETQ. The CDR3 nucleotides are TGCGCCAGCAGCCACAGGGGTGCGCTTGGAAACACCATATATTTT. As protein: CASSHRGALGNTIYF.

The chain employs TRBV10-3 and TRBJ2-3; 13 bases are a match to TRBD2. Germline V lookup: CDR1 ENHRY, CDR2 SYGVKD. With 10 bases clipped from V and 7 bases from J, the junction kept 5 bases outside the gene matches. This CDR3 is built from 13 residues. The CDR3 DNA sequence: TGTGCCACGATCGGGACTAGCGGGAATACGCAGTATTTT. This codes for CATIGTSGNTQYF.

V is TRBV18 and J is TRBJ1-6; weak D call: TRBD1 (6 bases). This CDR3 is built from 16 residues. The germline CDR1 and CDR2 sequences are KGHSH and LQKENI. Trimming left V 3 bases short and J 2 bases short, with 11 bases between. The CDR3 sequence: CASSPGTPTYNSPLHF. The CDR3 bases are TGTGCCAGCTCACCGGGGACACCGACCTATAATTCACCCCTCCACTTT.

This chain uses TRBV7-9 with TRBJ2-5; 7 nucleotides match TRBD1. The CDR3 is made up of 15 amino acids. V gave up 3 bases and J gave up 2 bases; unmatched junction bases: 6. CDR1 SEHNR and CDR2 FQNEAQ come from the germline V gene (reference sequence). The CDR3 sequence: CASSFVQGVQETQYF. DNA of the CDR3: TGTGCCAGCAGCTTCGTTCAGGGGGTACAAGAGACCCAGTACTTC.

This chain uses TRBV4-2 with TRBJ2-3, with TRBD2 identical over 13 bases. The ends lost 4 bases at V and 2 bases at J; junction bases unmatched: 3. Germline V CDR1 and CDR2: LGHNA, YNFKEQ. The CDR3 runs 16 residues. In DNA, the CDR3 is TGTGCCAGCAGCCGGACTAGCGGGGGTATCACAGATACGCAGTATTTT. Translation gives CASSRTSGGITDTQYF.

This clone was seen a few times. The CDR3 bases are TGCGCCAGCAGCCCTACGCAGGTAGACACCGGGGAGCTGTTTTTT. This translates into CASSPTQVDTGELFF. The chain employs TRBV5-1 and TRBJ2-2, with unresolved D. CDR1 is SGHRS, CDR2 YFSETQ, per germline. Trimming cost V 4 bases and J 3 bases, with 13 bases left between them. CDR3 size: 15 residues.

The chain links TRBV9 to TRBJ1-3, with a tentative D call TRBD1 (6 bases). Trimming removed 6 bases from V and 4 bases from J, with 14 bases in between. The CDR3 totals 14 residues. Per germline, CDR1 SGDLS and CDR2 YYNGEE. This CDR3 is CASTPGGQGNTIYF. The CDR3 nucleotides are TGTGCCAGCACTCCGGGGGGGCAAGGAAACACCATATATTTT.

CDR3 residues: CASSSPVSNQPQHF. The CDR3 DNA follows: TGTGCCAGCAGCTCCCCGGTTAGCAATCAGCCCCAGCATTTT. This chain joins TRBV7-9 and TRBJ1-5; D is unresolved. Germline lookup yields CDR1 SEHNR and CDR2 FQNEAQ (reference sequence). Trimming removed 4 bases at V and 0 bases at J, with 7 bases between. This CDR3 region has 14 residues.

This CDR3 is CASSSNRGETQYF. CDR3 nucleotide sequence: TGTGCCAGCAGCTCCAACAGGGGGGAGACCCAGTACTTC. This chain links TRBV7-2 with TRBJ2-5, with 8 bases matching TRBD1. This CDR3 contains 13 residues. Germline values: CDR1 SGHTA, CDR2 FQGNSA. V shed 4 bases and J 5 bases; nucleotides not matched to a gene: 3. Filled out from reference TRBV7-2 and TRBJ2-5, the complete variable domain reads GAGVSQSPSNKVTEKGKDVELRCDPISGHTALYWYRQSLGQGLEFLIYFQGNSAPDKSGLPSDRFSAERTGGSVSTLTIQRTQQEDSAVYLCASSSNRGETQYFGPGTRLLVL.

The V and J genes are TRBV5-1 and TRBJ1-5; TRBD1 agrees at 7 bases. V trimming: 4 bases; J trimming: 4 bases; junction bases outside the gene matches: 5. Germline CDR1 is SGHRS and CDR2 is YFSETQ. The CDR3 is 14 residues long. CDR3 nucleotide sequence: TGCGCCAGCAGCCCCGGGACAGAGAATCAGCCCCAGCATTTT. Protein: CASSPGTENQPQHF.

This clone was found a few times. The chain combines TRBV5-4 with TRBJ1-4; no firm D call. There are 13 residues in the CDR3. The ends were cut back, 2 bases at V and 4 bases at J, with 6 bases in the middle. Germline CDR1 and CDR2: SGHNT and YYREEE (reference sequence). CDR3 in amino acids: CASSFGGNEKLFF. The CDR3 nucleotides are TGTGCCAGCAGCTTCGGAGGTAATGAAAAACTGTTTTTT.

In this sample, this clone turned up a few times. This chain joins TRBV6-1 and TRBJ2-7; 10 bases fit TRBD1. J was trimmed by 8 bases and V by 6 bases; bases with no gene match: 7. This CDR3 contains 13 residues. Germline V lookup: CDR1 MNHNS, CDR2 SASEGT. The CDR3 bases are TGTGCCAGCAGCCCGGGACAGGGGATTAAGCAGTACTTC. Translated, it gives CASSPGQGIKQYF.

A few counts support this clone. This chain uses TRBV6-1 with TRBJ2-5; 11 bases map to TRBD1. This CDR3 contains 14 residues. Looked up from germline, CDR1 is MNHNS and CDR2 is SASEGT. J gave up 4 bases and V 6 bases, and 4 bases lay outside the gene matches. CDR3 in DNA: TGTGCCAGCAGAGGGGACAGGGGGGGAGAGACCCAGTACTTC. Translated: CASRGDRGGETQYF.

The rearrangement uses TRBV7-3 and TRBJ2-5; D may be TRBD1 (5 bases). The CDR3 is made up of 14 amino acids. The germline V gene has CDR1 SGHTA and CDR2 FQGTGA. Trimming removed 1 base from V and 5 bases from J, with 11 bases in between. CDR3 residues: CASSLNPGRETQYF. In DNA, the CDR3 is TGTGCCAGCAGCTTAAATCCAGGGCGGGAGACCCAGTACTTC.

CDR3 nucleotides: TGTGCCAGCAGCTTAGGGACAGGGGCGATGGGCACTGAAGCTTTCTTT. The encoded protein is CASSLGTGAMGTEAFF. The rearrangement uses TRBV7-8 and TRBJ1-1; 9 bases match TRBD1. This CDR3 region has 16 residues. The trim removed 1 base at V and 4 bases at J, leaving 7 bases unmatched. The germline gives CDR1 SGHVS, CDR2 FQNEAQ.

To note about this clone: In the same sample, other DNA sequences code for this CDR3. The chain links TRBV7-3 to TRBJ2-7, with 8 positions matching TRBD2. Per the germline V gene, CDR1 is SGHTA and CDR2 is FQGTGA. This CDR3 has 13 amino acids. Trimming took 2 bases from V and 5 from J; bases not matched to a gene: 2. CDR3 sequence (DNA): TGTGCCAGCAGCTTAGCGGGGGGCCACGAGCAGTACTTC. Amino acid sequence: CASSLAGGHEQYF. Combining the CDR3 with reference TRBV7-3 and TRBJ2-7 gives the whole variable domain GAGVSQTPSNKVTEKGKYVELRCDPISGHTALYWYRQSLGQGPEFLIYFQGTGAADDSGLPNDRFFAVRPEGSVSTLKIQRTERGDSAVYLCASSLAGGHEQYFGPGTRLTVT.

This clone appeared a single time. V is TRBV5-4 and J is TRBJ2-4; 11 bases agree with TRBD1. V lost 4 bases, J lost 8 bases, and 5 bases stayed unmatched. Germline CDR1 and CDR2: SGHNT and YYREEE (reference sequence). This CDR3 is 14 amino acids long. The CDR3 DNA sequence: TGTGCCAGCAGCCCGGACAGGGGGCGCGACATTCAGTACTTC. This translates into CASSPDRGRDIQYF.

This clone was found a few times. J is TRBJ2-5 and V is TRBV28, with 7 bases aligning to TRBD2. CDR3 length: 14 residues. V was pared by 7 bases and J by 2 bases, with 7 bases of the junction left unmatched. Per the germline V gene, CDR1 is MDHEN and CDR2 is SYDVKM. The CDR3, as DNA: TGTGCCAGCAATCTGGCCGGGAGGCAAGAGACCCAGTACTTC. Protein sequence: CASNLAGRQETQYF.

This clone was observed once. V gene TRBV5-6 combines with J gene TRBJ2-7, with D possibly matching TRBD2 (5 bases). The germline CDR1 and CDR2 sequences are SGHDT and YYEEEE. The CDR3 runs 12 residues. Trimming removed 3 bases from V and 9 bases from J, with 13 bases in between. The CDR3 DNA sequence: TGTGCCAGCAGCTCAAGCTCCAGCGGGCAGTACTTC. Translation: CASSSSSSGQYF.

The chain carries TRBV29-1 and TRBJ2-1; weak D call: TRBD2 (6 bases). The CDR3 is made up of 13 amino acids. CDR1 and CDR2 from the germline V gene are SQVTM and ANQGSEA. The germline V and J ends were trimmed by 3 bases and 5 bases, with 11 bases remaining between them. The CDR3 DNA is TGCAGCGTTGACCCCCCGGGGGACAATGAGCAGTTCTTC. Protein: CSVDPPGDNEQFF.

This clone was observed a few times. This chain links TRBV11-2 with TRBJ2-2, with a possible D match to TRBD2 (6 bases). Germline loops: CDR1 SGHAT, CDR2 FQNNGV. The CDR3 covers 16 residues. The ends were cut back, 4 bases at V and 4 bases at J, with 16 bases in the middle. The CDR3 loop is CASSSLAPGSTGELFF. CDR3 sequence (DNA): TGTGCCAGCAGCTCTCTAGCGCCAGGCAGCACCGGGGAGCTGTTTTTT.

The sample holds one count of this clone. This CDR3 reads CAASQGSYEQYF. CDR3 coding DNA: TGTGCCGCGTCACAGGGATCCTACGAGCAGTACTTC. The chain links TRBV30 to TRBJ2-7; possible D gene TRBD1, 6 bases. The CDR3 is made up of 12 amino acids. Germline V gives CDR1 GTSNPN, CDR2 SVGIG (reference sequence). V shed 8 bases and J shed 1 base, with 12 bases lying between them. Combining the CDR3 with reference TRBV30 and TRBJ2-7 gives the whole variable domain SQTIHQWPATLVQPVGSPLSLECTVEGTSNPNLYWYRQAAGRGLQLLFYSVGIGQISSEVPQNLSASRPQDRQFILSSKKLLLSDSGFYLCAASQGSYEQYFGPGTRLTVT.

The chain links TRBV29-1 to TRBJ2-7, with TRBD1 identical over 10 bases. Germline CDR1 SQVTM, CDR2 ANQGSEA. The trim removed 4 bases at V and 6 bases at J, leaving 6 bases unmatched. This CDR3 comprises 13 residues. The CDR3 DNA reads TGCAGCGTTGCAGGACAGGGGGAGAGCGAGCAGTACTTC. Its protein product is CSVAGQGESEQYF.

A remark on this clone: Other DNA sequences in this specimen translate into the identical CDR3. The chain recombines TRBV7-9 with TRBJ2-5; no firm D call. Germline CDR1 is SEHNR and CDR2 is FQNEAQ (reference sequence). The CDR3 extends over 11 amino acids. V was trimmed by 5 bases and J by 4 bases, leaving 5 bases between them. CDR3: CASSPGETQYF. The CDR3 DNA reads as TGTGCCAGCAGCCCCGGAGAGACCCAGTACTTC.